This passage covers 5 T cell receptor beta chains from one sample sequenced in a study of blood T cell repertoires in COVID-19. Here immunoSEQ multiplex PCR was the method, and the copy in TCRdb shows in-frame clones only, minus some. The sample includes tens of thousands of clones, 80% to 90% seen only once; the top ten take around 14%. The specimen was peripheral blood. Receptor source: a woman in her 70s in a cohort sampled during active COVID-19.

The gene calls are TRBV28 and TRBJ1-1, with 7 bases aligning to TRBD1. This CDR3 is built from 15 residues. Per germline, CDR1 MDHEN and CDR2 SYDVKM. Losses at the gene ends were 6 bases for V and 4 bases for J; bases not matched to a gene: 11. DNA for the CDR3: TGTGCCAGCAGCGACAATACAGGGGTGGTCACTGAAGCTTTCTTT. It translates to CASSDNTGVVTEAFF.

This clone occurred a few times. The CDR3 DNA follows: TGTGCCAGCAGTTTTGACAGGGGAGAGACCCAGTACTTC. Translation gives CASSFDRGETQYF. The chain joins TRBV6-5 to TRBJ2-5, with 8 nucleotides matching TRBD1. Germline CDR1 MNHEY, CDR2 SVGAGI. The CDR3 is made up of 13 amino acids. V lost 4 bases and J lost 4; bases outside the gene matches: 2.

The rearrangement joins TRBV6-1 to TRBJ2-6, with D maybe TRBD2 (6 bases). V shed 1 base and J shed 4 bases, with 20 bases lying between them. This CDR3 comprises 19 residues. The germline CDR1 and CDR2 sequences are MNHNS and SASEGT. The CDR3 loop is CASSEDRDFALGGANVLTF. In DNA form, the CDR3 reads TGTGCCAGCAGTGAAGACCGGGACTTCGCTCTGGGAGGGGCCAACGTCCTGACTTTC.

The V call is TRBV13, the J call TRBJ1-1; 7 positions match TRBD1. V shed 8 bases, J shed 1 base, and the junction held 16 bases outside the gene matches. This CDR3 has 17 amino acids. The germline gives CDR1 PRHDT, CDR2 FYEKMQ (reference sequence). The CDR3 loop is CASHPIRTGEPNTEAFF. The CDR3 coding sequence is TGTGCCAGCCATCCGATTCGCACAGGGGAACCGAACACTGAAGCTTTCTTT.

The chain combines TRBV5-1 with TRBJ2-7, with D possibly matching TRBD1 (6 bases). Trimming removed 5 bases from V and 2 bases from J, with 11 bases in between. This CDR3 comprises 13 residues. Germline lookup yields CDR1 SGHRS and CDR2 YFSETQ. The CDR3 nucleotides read TGCGCCAGCAGACGGACAGCAACCTACGAGCAGTACTTC. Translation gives CASRRTATYEQYF.